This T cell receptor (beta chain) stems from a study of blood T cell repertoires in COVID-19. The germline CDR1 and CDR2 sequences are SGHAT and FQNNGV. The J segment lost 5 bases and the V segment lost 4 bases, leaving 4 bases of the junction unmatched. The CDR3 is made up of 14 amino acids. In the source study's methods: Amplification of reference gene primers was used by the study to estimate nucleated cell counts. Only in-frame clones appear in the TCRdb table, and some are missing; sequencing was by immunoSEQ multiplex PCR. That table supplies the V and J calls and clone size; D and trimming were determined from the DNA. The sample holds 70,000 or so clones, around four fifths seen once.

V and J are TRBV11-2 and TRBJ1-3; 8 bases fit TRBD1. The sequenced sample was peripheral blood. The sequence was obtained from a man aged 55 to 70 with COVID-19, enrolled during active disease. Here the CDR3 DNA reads TGTGCCAGCAGCTATGACAGGGGTAGAAACACCATATATTTT. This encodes CASSYDRGRNTIYF. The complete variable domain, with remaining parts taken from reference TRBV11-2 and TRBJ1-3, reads EAGVAQSPRYKIIEKRQSVAFWCNPISGHATLYWYQQILGQGPKLLIQFQNNGVVDDSQLPKDRFSAERLKGVDSTLKIQPAKLEDSAVYLCASSYDRGRNTIYFGEGSWLTVV.